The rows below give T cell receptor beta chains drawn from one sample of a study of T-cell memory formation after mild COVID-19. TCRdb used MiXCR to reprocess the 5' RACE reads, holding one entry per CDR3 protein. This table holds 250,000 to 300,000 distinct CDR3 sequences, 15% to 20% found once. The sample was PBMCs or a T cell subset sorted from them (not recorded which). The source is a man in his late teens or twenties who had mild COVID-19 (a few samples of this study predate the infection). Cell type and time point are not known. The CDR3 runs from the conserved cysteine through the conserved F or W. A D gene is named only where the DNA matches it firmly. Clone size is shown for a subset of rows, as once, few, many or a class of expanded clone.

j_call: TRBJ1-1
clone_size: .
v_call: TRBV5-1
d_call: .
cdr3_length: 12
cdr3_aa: CASRPGNTEAFF
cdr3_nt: TGCGCCAGCAGACCTGGGAACACTGAAGCTTTCTTT

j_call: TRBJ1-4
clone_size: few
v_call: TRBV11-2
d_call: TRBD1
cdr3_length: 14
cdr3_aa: CASTQDRGNEKLFF
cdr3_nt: TGTGCCAGCACCCAGGACAGGGGTAATGAAAAACTGTTTTTT

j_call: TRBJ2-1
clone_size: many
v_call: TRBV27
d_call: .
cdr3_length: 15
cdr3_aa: CASSLWGAKSHEQFF
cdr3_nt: TGTGCCAGCAGTTTATGGGGGGCGAAATCCCATGAGCAGTTCTTC

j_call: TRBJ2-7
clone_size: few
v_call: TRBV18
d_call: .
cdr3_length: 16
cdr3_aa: CASSPTAGTVTYEQYF
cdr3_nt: TGTGCCAGCTCACCGACGGCCGGGACGGTAACCTACGAGCAGTACTTC

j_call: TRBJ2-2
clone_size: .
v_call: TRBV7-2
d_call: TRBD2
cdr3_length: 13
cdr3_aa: CASSRSGAGELFF
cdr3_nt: TGTGCCAGCAGCCGGAGCGGGGCCGGGGAGCTGTTTTTT

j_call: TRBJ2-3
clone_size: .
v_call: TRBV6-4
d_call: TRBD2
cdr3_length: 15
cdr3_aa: CASSEAAGGGDTQYF
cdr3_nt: TGTGCCAGCAGTGAAGCAGCGGGGGGTGGAGATACGCAGTATTTT

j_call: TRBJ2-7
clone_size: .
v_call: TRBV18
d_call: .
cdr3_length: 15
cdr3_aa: CASSPAETSQDEQYF
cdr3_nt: TGTGCCAGCTCACCCGCGGAGACTAGTCAAGACGAGCAGTACTTC

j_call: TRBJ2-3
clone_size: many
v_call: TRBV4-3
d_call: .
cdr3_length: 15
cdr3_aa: CASSQVGARGDTQYF
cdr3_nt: TGCGCCAGCAGCCAAGTGGGGGCCCGCGGAGATACGCAGTATTTT

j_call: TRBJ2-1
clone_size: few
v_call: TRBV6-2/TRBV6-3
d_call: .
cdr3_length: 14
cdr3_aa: CASSFPGPQNEQFF
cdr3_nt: TGTGCCAGCAGTTTCCCGGGACCACAAAATGAGCAGTTCTTC

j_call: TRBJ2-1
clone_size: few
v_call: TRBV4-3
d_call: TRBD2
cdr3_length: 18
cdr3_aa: CASSQDGTSGGFYNEQFF
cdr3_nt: TGCGCCAGCAGCCAAGATGGGACTAGCGGGGGGTTCTACAATGAGCAGTTCTTC

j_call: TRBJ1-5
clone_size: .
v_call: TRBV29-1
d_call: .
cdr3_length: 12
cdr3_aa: CSVKESNQPQHF
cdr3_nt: TGCAGCGTTAAGGAAAGCAATCAGCCCCAGCATTTT

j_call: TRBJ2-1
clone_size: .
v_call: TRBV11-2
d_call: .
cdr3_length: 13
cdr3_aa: CASWGGTYNEQFF
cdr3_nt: TGTGCCAGCTGGGGGGGCACCTACAATGAGCAGTTCTTC

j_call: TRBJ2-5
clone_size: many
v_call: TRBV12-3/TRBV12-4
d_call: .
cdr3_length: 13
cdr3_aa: CASSFGSRETQYF
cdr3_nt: TGTGCCAGCAGTTTCGGTTCACGAGAGACCCAGTACTTC

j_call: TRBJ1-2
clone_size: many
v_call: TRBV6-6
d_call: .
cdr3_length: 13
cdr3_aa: CASSYSLNYGYTF
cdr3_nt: TGTGCCAGCAGTTACTCACTTAACTATGGCTACACCTTC

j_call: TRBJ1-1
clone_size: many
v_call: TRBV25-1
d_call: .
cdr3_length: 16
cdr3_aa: CASSESGSGDSTGAFF
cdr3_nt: TGTGCCAGCAGTGAATCAGGGTCAGGGGACTCAACGGGAGCTTTCTTT

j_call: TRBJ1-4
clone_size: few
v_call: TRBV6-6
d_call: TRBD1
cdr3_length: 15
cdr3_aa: CASSRGTGKFEKLFF
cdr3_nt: TGTGCCAGCAGTAGAGGGACAGGAAAGTTTGAAAAACTGTTTTTT

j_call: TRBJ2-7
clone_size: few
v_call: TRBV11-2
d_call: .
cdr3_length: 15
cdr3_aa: CASSLAPQGRYEQYF
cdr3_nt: TGTGCCAGCAGCTTAGCTCCTCAGGGTCGCTACGAGCAGTACTTC

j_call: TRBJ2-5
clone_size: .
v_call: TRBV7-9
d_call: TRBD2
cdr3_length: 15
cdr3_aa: CASSLRRGGEETQYF
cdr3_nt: TGTGCCAGCAGCTTAAGACGGGGGGGCGAAGAGACCCAGTACTTC

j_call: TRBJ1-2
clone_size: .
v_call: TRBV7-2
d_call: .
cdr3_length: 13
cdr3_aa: CASSREQAYGYTF
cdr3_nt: TGTGCCAGCAGCCGCGAGCAGGCTTATGGCTACACCTTC

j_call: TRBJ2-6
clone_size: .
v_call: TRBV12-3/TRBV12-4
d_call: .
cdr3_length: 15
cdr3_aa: CASSTRTAGANVLTF
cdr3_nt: TGTGCCAGCAGTACCCGGACAGCTGGGGCCAACGTCCTGACTTTC

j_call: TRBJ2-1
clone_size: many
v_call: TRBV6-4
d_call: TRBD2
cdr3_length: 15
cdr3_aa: CASSPTSGEYNEQFF
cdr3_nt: TGTGCCAGCAGTCCGACTAGCGGGGAGTACAATGAGCAGTTCTTC

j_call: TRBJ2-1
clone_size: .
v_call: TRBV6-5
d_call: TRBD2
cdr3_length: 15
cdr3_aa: CASSPPLAGEGEQFF
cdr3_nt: TGTGCCAGCAGCCCTCCACTAGCGGGGGAGGGTGAGCAGTTCTTC

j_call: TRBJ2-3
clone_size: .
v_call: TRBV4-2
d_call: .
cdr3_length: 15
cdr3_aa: CASSPGGGGTDTQYF
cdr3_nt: TGTGCCAGCAGCCCCGGGGGCGGGGGCACAGATACGCAGTATTTT

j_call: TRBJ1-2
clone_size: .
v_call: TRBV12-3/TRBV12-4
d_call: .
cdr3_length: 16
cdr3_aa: CASSLSETPANYGYTF
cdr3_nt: TGTGCCAGCAGTTTAAGTGAGACTCCGGCTAACTATGGCTACACCTTC

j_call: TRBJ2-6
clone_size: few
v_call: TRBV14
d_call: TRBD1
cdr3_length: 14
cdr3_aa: CASSQGQGDAVLTF
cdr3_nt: TGTGCCAGCAGCCAGGGACAGGGAGATGCGGTCCTGACTTTC

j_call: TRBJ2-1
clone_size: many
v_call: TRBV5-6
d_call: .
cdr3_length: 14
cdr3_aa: CASSKGGPYNEQFF
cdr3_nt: TGTGCCAGCAGTAAGGGGGGCCCCTACAATGAGCAGTTCTTC

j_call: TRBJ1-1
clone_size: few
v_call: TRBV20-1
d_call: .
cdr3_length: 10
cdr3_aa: CSAGFFEAFF
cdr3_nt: TGCAGTGCTGGCTTCTTTGAAGCTTTCTTT

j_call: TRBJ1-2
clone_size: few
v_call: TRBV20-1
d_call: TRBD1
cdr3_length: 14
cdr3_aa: CSARRDRGLNGYTF
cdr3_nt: TGCAGTGCTAGACGGGACAGGGGGTTAAATGGCTACACCTTC

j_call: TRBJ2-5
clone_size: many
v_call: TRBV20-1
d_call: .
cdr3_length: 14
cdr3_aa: CSARGTAKQETQYF
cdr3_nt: TGCAGTGCTAGAGGGACAGCAAAACAAGAGACCCAGTACTTC

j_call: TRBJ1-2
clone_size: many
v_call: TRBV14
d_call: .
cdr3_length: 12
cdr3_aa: CASSRGSYGYTF
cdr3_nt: TGTGCCAGCAGCCGGGGGTCATATGGCTACACCTTC

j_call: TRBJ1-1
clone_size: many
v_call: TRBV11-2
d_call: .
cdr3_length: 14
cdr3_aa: CASSGRETGTEAFF
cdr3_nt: TGTGCCAGCAGCGGCCGGGAGACCGGCACTGAAGCTTTCTTT

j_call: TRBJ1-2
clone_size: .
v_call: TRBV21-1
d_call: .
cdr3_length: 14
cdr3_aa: CASSLDRETYGYTF
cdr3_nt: TGTGCCAGCAGCTTGGACAGGGAGACCTATGGCTACACCTTC

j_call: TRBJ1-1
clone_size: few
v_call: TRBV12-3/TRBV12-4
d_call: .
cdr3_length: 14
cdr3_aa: CASSPDRTVNEAFF
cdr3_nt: TGTGCCAGCAGCCCAGACAGGACAGTCAATGAAGCTTTCTTT